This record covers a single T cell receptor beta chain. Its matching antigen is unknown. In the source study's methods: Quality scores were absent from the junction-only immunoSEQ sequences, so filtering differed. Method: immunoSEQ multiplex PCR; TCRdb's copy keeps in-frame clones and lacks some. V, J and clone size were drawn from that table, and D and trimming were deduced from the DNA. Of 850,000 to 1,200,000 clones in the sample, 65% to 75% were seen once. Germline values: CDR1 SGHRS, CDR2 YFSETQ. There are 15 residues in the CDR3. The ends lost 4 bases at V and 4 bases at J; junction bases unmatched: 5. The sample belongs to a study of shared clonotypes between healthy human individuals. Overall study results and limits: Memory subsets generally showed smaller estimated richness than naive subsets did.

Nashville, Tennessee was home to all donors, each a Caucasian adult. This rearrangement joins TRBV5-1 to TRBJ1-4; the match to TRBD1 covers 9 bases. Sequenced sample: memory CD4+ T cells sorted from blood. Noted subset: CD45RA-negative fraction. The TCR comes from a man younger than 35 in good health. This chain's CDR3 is CASSTTGGSNEKLFF. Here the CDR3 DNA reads TGCGCCAGCAGCACCACAGGGGGCAGTAATGAAAAACTGTTTTTT.